This record concerns one TCR beta chain sequence. Germline CDR1 reads SGHNT; CDR2 reads YENEEA. With V trimmed by 5 bases and J by 9 bases, 6 bases remained unmatched. CDR3 length equals 15 residues. This entry comes from a study of cytomegalovirus exposure and HLA in healthy donors. Study at large: It was reported in a later analysis that the 120 validation repertoires used the same platform as the approximately 670 first-cohort repertoires.

TCRdb's copy holds only in-frame clones and misses some; the assay was immunoSEQ multiplex PCR. The repertoire includes approximately 280,000 clones, roughly 90% of them detected once, and over 0.7% sits in the top ten. This clonotype originated in a woman aged 18-29 years in good health and CMV-seronegative. The chain carries TRBV11-3 and TRBJ2-1; 14 bases fit TRBD2. Specimen: PBMCs. The CDR3 sequence: CASSAGLAGAGEQFF. The DNA for the CDR3 is TGTGCCAGCAGCGCGGGACTAGCGGGAGCCGGTGAGCAGTTCTTC.